Listed below are T cell receptor beta chains from one sample, sequenced in a study of OX40 agonist ivuxolimab in advanced cancers. Here immunoSEQ multiplex PCR was the method, and the copy in TCRdb shows in-frame clones only, minus some. The table lists about 27,000 clones, less than 90% of them singletons. The sequenced sample was CD4+ or CD8+ T cells sorted from blood, obtained in a trial of the OX40 agonist ivuxolimab. The receptors originated from an adult with an advanced solid tumor such as melanoma, head and neck, liver or kidney cancer. The CDR3 runs from the conserved cysteine through the conserved F or W. A D gene is named only where the DNA matches it firmly. Rows give clone size only sometimes, using once, few, many, or a class for an expanded clone.

j_call v_call d_call clone_size cdr3_aa cdr3_nt
TRBJ1-5 TRBV2 TRBD1 . CASSSGQGTQPQHF TGTGCCAGCAGTTCGGGACAGGGGACTCAGCCCCAGCATTTT
TRBJ1-4 TRBV28 TRBD1 . CASSVTGTGQKLFF TGTGCCAGCAGTGTGACCGGGACAGGGCAAAAACTGTTTTTT
TRBJ1-1 TRBV18 . few CASSEQGYAEAFF TGTGCCAGCTCAGAACAGGGCTACGCTGAAGCTTTCTTT
TRBJ1-1 TRBV28 . . CASSFPTEAFF TGTGCCAGCAGTTTCCCGACAGAAGCTTTCTTT
TRBJ2-4 TRBV4-2 TRBD2 . CASSGSGGRSKNIQYF TGTGCCAGCAGCGGGAGCGGGGGGAGAAGCAAAAACATTCAGTACTTC
TRBJ2-1 TRBV10-3 TRBD1 . CAISESIRDRGWIYNEQFF TGTGCCATCAGTGAGTCGATCCGGGACAGGGGATGGATTTATAATGAGCAGTTCTTC
TRBJ1-1 TRBV5-4 . . CASSDYATGMGTEAFF TGTGCCAGCAGCGACTATGCCACAGGGATGGGCACTGAAGCTTTCTTT
TRBJ1-4 TRBV5-1 . . CASSGDAATNEKLFF TGCGCCAGCAGCGGGGACGCTGCAACTAATGAAAAACTGTTTTTT
TRBJ2-3 TRBV7-9 TRBD2 . CASSDQLAGGPHAPDTQYF TGTGCCAGCAGTGATCAACTAGCGGGGGGCCCTCACGCTCCGGATACGCAGTATTTT
TRBJ2-3 TRBV9 TRBD1 once CASSGDSPTDTQYF TGTGCCAGCAGCGGGGACAGCCCCACAGATACGCAGTATTTT
TRBJ2-7 TRBV6-1 TRBD2 . CASSEASGGAYEQYF TGTGCCAGCAGTGAAGCTAGCGGGGGGGCCTACGAGCAGTACTTC
TRBJ2-3 TRBV27 . . CASSSPAGASTDTQYF TGTGCCAGCAGTTCCCCCGCAGGGGCCAGCACAGATACGCAGTATTTT
TRBJ2-6 TRBV7-9 . . CASREPQVFSSGANVLTF TGTGCCAGCAGGGAACCACAGGTTTTTAGCTCTGGGGCCAACGTCCTGACTTTC
TRBJ1-1 TRBV18 . . CASSPPWGDWNTEAFF TGTGCCAGCTCACCACCGTGGGGGGATTGGAACACTGAAGCTTTCTTT
TRBJ2-2 TRBV18 TRBD1 . CASFGSGQSNTGELFF TGTGCCAGCTTCGGCTCGGGACAGTCGAACACCGGGGAGCTGTTTTTT
TRBJ1-3 TRBV2 . once CASSDRGEGDTIYF TGTGCCAGCAGTGACCGGGGAGAAGGGGACACCATATATTTT
TRBJ1-4 TRBV7-9 . . CASSFGRDSEKLFF TGTGCCAGCAGCTTCGGAAGGGATAGTGAAAAACTGTTTTTT
TRBJ2-1 TRBV9 TRBD2 . CASSVDERGTYNEQFF TGTGCCAGCAGCGTAGATGAGCGGGGGACCTACAATGAGCAGTTCTTC
TRBJ2-7 TRBV28 TRBD1 few CASTPGQGSTEQYF TGTGCCAGCACACCGGGACAGGGGAGTACCGAGCAGTACTTC
TRBJ2-3 TRBV5-3 . . CASSQVGVTDTQYF TGTGCCAGCAGCCAAGTTGGGGTAACAGATACGCAGTATTTT
TRBJ2-3 TRBV19 TRBD2 . CASIGLAASDTQYF TGTGCCAGTATTGGACTAGCGGCCTCAGATACGCAGTATTTT
TRBJ1-1 TRBV25-1 . . CASSVWGTNTEAFF TGTGCCAGCAGTGTGTGGGGAACGAACACTGAAGCTTTCTTT
TRBJ1-3 TRBV30 . . CAWSGAAGNTIYF TGTGCCTGGAGTGGGGCAGCTGGAAACACCATATATTTT
TRBJ1-2 TRBV5-1 . . CASSLVVATDTNYGYTF TGCGCCAGCAGCTTGGTAGTGGCGACAGATACTAACTATGGCTACACCTTC
TRBJ1-4 TRBV15 . . CATSRELRLTHTNEKLFF TGTGCCACCAGCAGAGAACTTCGTTTGACACATACTAATGAAAAACTGTTTTTT
TRBJ2-2 TRBV14 TRBD2 . CASSPKLAGATNTGELFF TGTGCCAGCAGCCCGAAACTAGCGGGGGCAACGAACACCGGGGAGCTGTTTTTT
TRBJ2-7 TRBV19 . . CASSLGLPYEQYF TGTGCCAGTTCCCTCGGCCTTCCCTACGAGCAGTACTTC
TRBJ2-3 TRBV5-6 TRBD1 . CASSLIPSGQITDTQYF TGTGCCAGCAGCTTGATTCCGTCGGGACAGATCACAGATACGCAGTATTTT
TRBJ1-4 TRBV7-9 TRBD1 once CASSFRGRNEKLFF TGTGCCAGCAGCTTCAGGGGGCGTAATGAAAAACTGTTTTTT
TRBJ1-1 TRBV6-5 . . CASSYSLKVNTEAFF TGTGCCAGCAGTTACAGTTTGAAGGTGAACACTGAAGCTTTCTTT
TRBJ2-7 TRBV6-6 TRBD2 . CASRGGGAAEQYF TGTGCCAGCAGAGGCGGGGGGGCCGCCGAGCAGTACTTC
TRBJ2-7 TRBV19 . . CASSIRGGEQYF TGTGCCAGTAGTATCAGGGGTGGAGAGCAGTACTTC
TRBJ1-1 TRBV2 . . CASIGARNTEAFF TGTGCCAGCATCGGGGCCCGGAACACTGAAGCTTTCTTT
TRBJ2-7 TRBV29-1 TRBD2 . CSVAVAGPYEQYF TGCAGCGTTGCGGTAGCGGGGCCCTACGAGCAGTACTTC
TRBJ2-1 TRBV9 TRBD1 . CASSMGQGRVNEQFF TGTGCCAGCAGCATGGGACAGGGGAGGGTCAATGAGCAGTTCTTC
TRBJ1-5 TRBV7-9 . . CASSLGNRLPGNQPQHF TGTGCCAGCAGCTTAGGGAACAGGCTCCCCGGGAATCAGCCCCAGCATTTT